These 30 T cell receptor beta chains were sequenced from one sample in a study of blood T cells in healthy people across ages. PCR was performed a second time for about 7 to 11 cycles using a sample-barcoded 5' primer and a J-beta primer mix. TCRdb recomputed calls from the 5' RACE reads with MiXCR, one row per CDR3 protein. There are about 680,000 distinct CDR3 sequences in the sample; around 45% occur only once, and 25% to 35% lies in the top ten. Source material: blood. These receptors all come from a woman aged 55-69 years in good health.

The chain couples TRBV18 to TRBJ2-1; 7 nucleotides match TRBD2. J lost 8 bases, V lost 2 bases, and 3 bases had no gene match. Germline CDR1 KGHSH, CDR2 LQKENI. CDR3 size: 13 residues. Written as DNA, the CDR3 is TGTGCCAGCTCACCAACTAGCGACCATGAGCAGTTCTTC. It yields the protein CASSPTSDHEQFF. Combining the CDR3 with reference TRBV18 and TRBJ2-1 gives the whole variable domain NAGVMQNPRHLVRRRGQEARLRCSPMKGHSHVYWYRQLPEEGLKFMVYLQKENIIDESGMPKERFSAEFPKEGPSILRIQQVVRGDSAAYFCASSPTSDHEQFFGPGTRLTVL.

In its sample, this clonotype was seen many times. The V gene is TRBV29-1, the J gene TRBJ2-5; D gene unclear. The germline V gene has CDR1 SQVTM and CDR2 ANQGSEA. The CDR3 runs to 11 residues. Trimming left V 7 bases short and J 4 bases short, with 10 bases between. The CDR3 DNA follows: TGCAGCGCCGTCCGCTTAGAGACCCAGTACTTC. This gives the protein CSAVRLETQYF.

CDR3 nucleotide sequence: TGCAGTGCTAGCCCCGGGACAGGAAAAAACATTCAGTACTTC. The encoded protein is CSASPGTGKNIQYF. The chain couples TRBV20-1 to TRBJ2-4; 8 nucleotides line up with TRBD1. From germline, CDR1 is DFQATT and CDR2 SNEGSKA (reference sequence). V lost 3 bases, J lost 4 bases, and 5 bases stayed unmatched. The CDR3 has 14 amino acids.

The chain joins TRBV20-1 to TRBJ1-2; 9 bases map to TRBD1. V was pared by 5 bases and J by 8 bases, with 6 bases of the junction left unmatched. The germline CDR1 and CDR2 sequences are DFQATT and SNEGSKA (reference sequence). This CDR3 region has 12 residues. This CDR3 is CSADRGGGGYTF. The CDR3 DNA is TGCAGTGCTGACAGGGGGGGCGGCGGCTACACCTTC.

This clonotype was detected a few times. The gene calls are TRBV7-9 and TRBJ1-6; D ambiguous. This CDR3 is built from 12 residues. Trimming took 2 bases from V and 10 from J, leaving 6 bases between them. CDR1 and CDR2 from the germline V gene are SEHNR and FQNEAQ (reference sequence). Here the CDR3 DNA reads TGTGCCAGCAGCTTACCACCATCACCCCTCCACTTT. Amino acid sequence: CASSLPPSPLHF.

This rearrangement joins TRBV5-1 to TRBJ2-5; D remains ambiguous. The CDR3 sequence is 14 residues long. Germline assignment: CDR1 SGHRS and CDR2 YFSETQ. V gave up 0 bases and J gave up 5 bases, with 11 bases separating them. CDR3 protein: CASSLVGTGETQYF. DNA for the CDR3: TGCGCCAGCAGCTTGGTAGGAACCGGGGAGACCCAGTACTTC.

This sequence joins TRBV29-1 and TRBJ2-7; 11 bases map to TRBD2. CDR1 and CDR2 from the germline V gene are SQVTM and ANQGSEA. This CDR3 has 16 amino acids. V gave up 4 bases and J gave up 7 bases; unmatched junction bases: 15. CDR3 residues: CSVGHSGRASYNEQYF. The CDR3 DNA follows: TGCAGCGTTGGACATAGCGGGAGGGCCTCCTACAATGAGCAGTACTTC.

V usage is TRBV28 and J usage is TRBJ2-5; D possibly matches TRBD1 or TRBD2 (6 bases each). The CDR3 has 14 amino acids. Germline V CDR1 and CDR2: MDHEN, SYDVKM. V lost 4 bases and J lost 5, with 14 bases in between. CDR3 sequence (DNA): TGTGCCAGCAGTTCCCCGGGGGCCAGTGAGACCCAGTACTTC. It translates to CASSSPGASETQYF. The full variable domain, with the rest looked up from reference TRBV28 and TRBJ2-5, is DVKVTQSSRYLVKRTGEKVFLECVQDMDHENMFWYRQDPGLGLRLIYFSYDVKMKEKGDIPEGYSVSREKKERFSLILESASTNQTSMYLCASSSPGASETQYFGPGTRLLVL.

V usage is TRBV20-1 and J usage is TRBJ2-5; TRBD2 matches at 11 bases. Germline V lookup: CDR1 DFQATT, CDR2 SNEGSKA (reference sequence). The CDR3 loop spans 16 amino acids. The V segment lost 1 base and the J segment 5 bases; nucleotides outside the gene matches: 9. The CDR3 here is CSARGPRLAGRETQYF. The CDR3 DNA reads as TGCAGTGCTAGAGGACCCCGACTAGCGGGAAGGGAGACCCAGTACTTC.

The chain combines TRBV5-1 with TRBJ2-5; no reliable D call. This CDR3 region has 13 residues. Germline V gene sequence: CDR1 SGHRS, CDR2 YFSETQ. Between the trimmed V and J ends, which lost 0 bases and 5 bases, there was a span of 8 bases. Written as DNA, the CDR3 is TGCGCCAGCAGCTTGGGGTGGATCGAGACCCAGTACTTC. Residues: CASSLGWIETQYF.

The chain is built from TRBV7-9 and TRBJ2-5; tentative D call: TRBD2 (6 bases). The J call may be in error: the DNA end matches TRBJ2-7 better. This CDR3 has 12 amino acids. CDR1 is SEHNR and CDR2 is FQNEAQ in the germline V gene (reference sequence). DNA for the CDR3: TGTATCAGCAGTCCACTAGCAGCCGAGCAGTACTTC. It codes for CISSPLAAEQYF.

In this sample, this clonotype turned up many times. The chain combines TRBV4-2 with TRBJ1-2, with D uncertain. This CDR3 spans 14 amino acids. Trimming removed 0 bases from V and 4 bases from J, with 9 bases in between. Germline V gene sequence: CDR1 LGHNA, CDR2 YNFKEQ. CDR3 sequence: CASSQDPGIYGYTF. DNA of the CDR3: TGTGCCAGCAGCCAAGATCCGGGCATCTATGGCTACACCTTC.

V and J are TRBV12-3 or TRBV12-4 and TRBJ2-3; D may be TRBD2 (5 bases). This CDR3 has 14 amino acids. The V and J ends lost 1 base and 2 bases respectively, with 7 bases between them. CDR3 sequence (DNA): TGTGCCAGCAGTTTAGTGGGAGTCACAGATACGCAGTATTTT. Encoded protein: CASSLVGVTDTQYF.

The table lists this clonotype with a few counts. The chain carries TRBV28 and TRBJ2-7, with D perhaps TRBD1 (6 bases). Trimming removed 2 bases at V and 5 bases at J, with 16 bases between. CDR1 and CDR2 from the germline V gene are MDHEN and SYDVKM. CDR3 length: 15 residues. CDR3 amino acids: CASSLPGYRDHEQYF. For the CDR3, the DNA is TGTGCCAGCAGTTTACCGGGATACAGGGACCACGAGCAGTACTTC.

This chain joins TRBV7-2 and TRBJ2-5, with 12 bases aligning to TRBD2. The J call may not be correct, given that the DNA end is closer to TRBJ2-7. The length of the CDR3 is 17 residues. The germline gives CDR1 SGHTA, CDR2 FQGNSA. In DNA form, the CDR3 reads TGTGCCAGCAGCTTCCGACTAGCGGGAGTATTCCCCTACGAGCAGTACTTC. Protein product: CASSFRLAGVFPYEQYF.

The genes are TRBV5-1 and TRBJ2-3; 7 positions match TRBD1. This CDR3 is built from 16 residues. In germline, CDR1 is SGHRS, CDR2 YFSETQ. Trimming cost V 4 bases and J 4 bases; bases outside gene matches: 12. The CDR3 spells CASSPGWGTVPDTQYF. The CDR3 bases are TGCGCCAGCAGCCCTGGGTGGGGGACAGTCCCAGATACGCAGTATTTT.

The J gene is TRBJ2-3, the V gene TRBV4-3, with TRBD2 identical over 9 bases. The germline CDR1 and CDR2 sequences are LGHNA and YSLEER. CDR3 length: 16 amino acids. V was pared by 4 bases and J by 0 bases, with 5 bases of the junction left unmatched. This CDR3 reads CASSRTSEISTDTQYF. In nucleotides, the CDR3 is TGCGCCAGCAGCCGGACTAGCGAGATTAGCACAGATACGCAGTATTTT.

This chain connects TRBV6-2 or TRBV6-3 to TRBJ2-7; tentatively, D is TRBD1 or TRBD2 (5 bases each). V gave up 7 bases and J gave up 4 bases, with 17 bases separating them. CDR3 length: 14 residues. Germline V lookup: CDR1 MNHEY, CDR2 SVGEGT. CDR3: CASTRGEGIYEQYF. DNA of the CDR3: TGTGCCAGCACGCGCGGAGAGGGGATATACGAGCAGTACTTC.

This clonotype was detected once. This chain joins TRBV9 and TRBJ1-1; D not resolved. The CDR3 has 14 amino acids. Germline V CDR1 and CDR2: SGDLS, YYNGEE. Trimming took 4 bases from V and 1 from J, leaving 11 bases between them. CDR3 DNA: TGTGCCAGCAGCTCTTACATGTCGAACACTGAAGCTTTCTTT. Amino acid sequence: CASSSYMSNTEAFF.

This clonotype came up a few times. The chain is built from TRBV20-1 and TRBJ2-3; 11 positions agree with TRBD2. The V gene's germline CDR1 is DFQATT and CDR2 SNEGSKA (reference sequence). V lost 5 bases to trimming and J lost 5 bases; unmatched junction nucleotides: 9. The CDR3 extends over 15 amino acids. The CDR3 sequence: CSASGLAEVGDTQYF. The DNA for the CDR3 is TGCAGTGCTTCGGGACTAGCGGAGGTTGGAGATACGCAGTATTTT.

The V gene is TRBV4-2, the J gene TRBJ2-7, with D maybe TRBD2 (6 bases). Germline-derived CDR1 and CDR2 are LGHNA and YNFKEQ. The CDR3 length is 16 residues. Trimming stripped 3 bases from V and 1 base from J, with 16 bases between. The CDR3 here is CASSHETRGPSYEQYF. Here the CDR3 DNA reads TGTGCCAGCAGCCATGAGACTAGGGGTCCATCCTACGAGCAGTACTTC.

The chain recombines TRBV20-1 with TRBJ2-4; D possibly matches TRBD1 or TRBD2 (5 bases each). Trimming cost V 4 bases and J 0 bases, with 10 bases left between them. The CDR3 runs to 14 residues. The germline V gene encodes CDR1 DFQATT and CDR2 SNEGSKA (reference sequence). As DNA, the CDR3 is TGCAGTGCTATAGGGACCCTAGCCAAAAACATTCAGTACTTC. This gives the protein CSAIGTLAKNIQYF.

This clonotype was seen a handful of times. The CDR3 spells CASKTGGGEQYF. The DNA for the CDR3 is TGTGCCAGTAAGACAGGGGGCGGTGAGCAGTACTTC. The chain is built from TRBV28 and TRBJ2-7; 10 bases line up with TRBD1. Germline CDR1 is MDHEN and CDR2 is SYDVKM. Trimming removed 9 bases from V and 7 bases from J; junction bases left unmatched: 6. The CDR3 covers 12 residues. Full variable domain (outside the CDR3, taken from reference TRBV28 and TRBJ2-7): DVKVTQSSRYLVKRTGEKVFLECVQDMDHENMFWYRQDPGLGLRLIYFSYDVKMKEKGDIPEGYSVSREKKERFSLILESASTNQTSMYLCASKTGGGEQYFGPGTRLTVT.

This chain connects TRBV20-1 to TRBJ1-1, with 8 bases matching TRBD1. The CDR3 consists of 14 residues. Germline values: CDR1 DFQATT, CDR2 SNEGSKA (reference sequence). V shed 4 bases, J shed 3 bases, and the junction held 7 bases outside the gene matches. The CDR3 DNA is TGCAGTGCTACCTCAGGGGGCGCAGACACTGAAGCTTTCTTT. Residues: CSATSGGADTEAFF.

There are many counts of this clonotype. The rearrangement uses TRBV28 and TRBJ1-2; 7 bases fit TRBD1. Looked up from germline, CDR1 is MDHEN and CDR2 is SYDVKM. The junction had 4 bases not matched to a gene; V was cut back by 10 bases and J by 2 bases. This CDR3 has 12 amino acids. CDR3: CATQTGNYGYTF. The CDR3 nucleotides are TGTGCCACCCAGACAGGGAACTATGGCTACACCTTC.

The chain recombines TRBV7-9 with TRBJ2-1, with TRBD1 as a possible D gene (5 bases). This CDR3 is 12 amino acids long. V shed 2 bases and J shed 15 bases, with 14 bases lying between them. Germline lookup yields CDR1 SEHNR and CDR2 FQNEAQ (reference sequence). The CDR3 DNA reads TGTGCCAGCAGCTTACGTCTAGGGGTTCCGTTCTTC. Translating gives CASSLRLGVPFF.

V usage is TRBV5-1 and J usage is TRBJ2-1; TRBD2 might be the D (6 bases). V was clipped by 4 bases and J by 7 bases, with 12 bases between them. In germline, CDR1 is SGHRS, CDR2 YFSETQ. This CDR3 region has 13 residues. The CDR3 DNA reads as TGCGCCAGCAGCGCGACTAGTGCTAATGAGCAGTTCTTC. This sequence encodes CASSATSANEQFF.

This clonotype has more than one count but fewer than ten. The V call is TRBV2, the J call TRBJ2-1; D gene uncertain. The CDR3 runs to 13 residues. Trimming shortened V by 7 bases and J by 4 bases, and 11 bases separated the two germline ends. CDR1 SNHLY and CDR2 FYNNEI come from the germline V gene. Written as DNA, the CDR3 is TGTGCCAGCAATATCGGAAGTTACAATGAGCAGTTCTTC. This gives the protein CASNIGSYNEQFF.

The V call is TRBV20-1, the J call TRBJ2-4; D ambiguous. The CDR3 spans 13 residues. The V end was cut by 1 base, the J end by 0 bases, with 4 bases between. Germline V lookup: CDR1 DFQATT, CDR2 SNEGSKA (reference sequence). CDR3 in DNA: TGCAGTGCTAGAGTACTAGCCAAAAACATTCAGTACTTC. It codes for CSARVLAKNIQYF.

The count of this clonotype is one. This chain uses TRBV10-3 with TRBJ2-1; D ambiguous. The CDR3 is made up of 13 amino acids. V was clipped by 3 bases and J by 3 bases, with 6 bases between them. The germline V gene encodes CDR1 ENHRY and CDR2 SYGVKD. The CDR3 region has the DNA TGTGCCATCAGTGATGACTTCTACAATGAGCAGTTCTTC. The encoded protein is CAISDDFYNEQFF.